This T cell receptor beta chain was retrieved from a study of blood T cell repertoires in COVID-19. The germline V gene has CDR1 PRHDT and CDR2 FYEKMQ (reference sequence). CDR3 size: 13 residues. The V end lost 5 bases, the J end lost 7 bases, and 14 bases lay between the germline ends. The repertoire was sequenced with immunoSEQ multiplex PCR; TCRdb's copy has only in-frame clones and lacks some. The repertoire consists of 250,000 or so clones, with approximately 84% occurring once and the leading ten covering roughly 3.2%. The chain combines TRBV13 with TRBJ1-2; D might be TRBD1 (5 bases). Sequences were obtained from PBMCs or T cells enriched from blood (not recorded which). The TCR was taken from a man between 45 and 60 years old who had recovered from COVID-19. The CDR3 region has the DNA TGTGCCAGCAGCCTTCAGGGAGGACCTGGCTACACCTTC. Translating gives CASSLQGGPGYTF.